The table lists the clone carrying this T cell receptor (beta chain) with a few counts. Its antigen remains unidentified. Trimming took off 0 bases at V and 6 bases at J, with 8 bases between the two ends. Per the germline V gene, CDR1 is KGHSH and CDR2 is LQKENI. This CDR3 is built from 13 residues. These data are taken from a study of cytomegalovirus exposure and HLA in healthy donors. Points from the study as a whole: In a later analysis, specific HLA alleles were associated with 15,000 to 20,000 TCR beta sequences at a 0.05 false discovery rate.

Amplification used 60 Vbeta primers and 13 Jbeta primers. Libraries were prepared by immunoSEQ multiplex PCR; TCRdb keeps only in-frame clonotypes and omits some of them. The sample yields under 130,000 clones, about 13% seen once. V gene TRBV18 combines with J gene TRBJ1-2, with TRBD1 as a possible D gene (5 bases). This receptor was taken from a man aged 40-50 years in good health and CMV-seropositive. Input material: PBMCs. Here the CDR3 reads CASSPPQGNGYTF. The CDR3 DNA reads TGTGCCAGCTCACCACCTCAGGGAAATGGCTACACCTTC.